This TCR beta chain originates from a study of shared clonotypes between healthy human individuals. General study results and limits: Among four donors, roughly 5% of naive CD4 clonotypes were found in common. Sample collection involved blood only; tissue repertoires are likely different.

Worth noting for this clone: Its antigen is unidentified.

Assay: immunoSEQ multiplex PCR; the TCRdb copy retains only in-frame clones and omits some. The sample consists of millions of clones, 80% to 95% of them appearing once. V was clipped by 0 bases and J by 7 bases, with 10 bases between them. The CDR3 spans 13 residues. CDR1 and CDR2 from the germline V gene are SGHRS and YFSETQ. The chain employs TRBV5-1 and TRBJ1-2; possible D gene TRBD1, 5 bases. Sequenced input: naive CD4+ T cells from PBMCs. Noted subset: CD45RA+ positively selected. The sequence came from a man in his late teens or twenties in good health. Some clones in this sample may be carry-over from other donors' samples. The CDR3 coding sequence is TGCGCCAGCAGCTTGGGGCAGGGCCGTGGCTACACCTTC. Its translation: CASSLGQGRGYTF. Supplemented by reference TRBV5-1 and TRBJ1-2, the full variable domain reads KAGVTQTPRYLIKTRGQQVTLSCSPISGHRSVSWYQQTPGQGLQFLFEYFSETQRNKGNFPGRFSGRQFSNSRSEMNVSTLELGDSALYLCASSLGQGRGYTFGSGTRLTVV.